This TCR beta chain was profiled in a study of CD4 and CD8 cells across lung adenocarcinoma regions. The CDR3 has 14 amino acids. CDR1 is LGHDT, CDR2 YNNKEL, per germline (reference sequence). TCRdb re-called the PCR reads through MiXCR, storing one row per CDR3 protein. Of tens of thousands of distinct CDR3 sequences detected, roughly half appear once; the ten largest clones hold about 30%. Sequenced: CD8+ T cells from the center of a lung tumor. The chain recombines TRBV3-1 with TRBJ2-5, with 8 bases lining up with TRBD2. The better agreement between TRBJ2-7 and the DNA end casts doubt on the J call. The origin of this receptor is a female donor with lung adenocarcinoma. The CD4 and CD8 labels of this study may be unreliable. The CDR3 bases are TGTGCCAGCAGCCAAGTAAGCGGGAGTTACGAGCAGTACTTC. Residues: CASSQVSGSYEQYF.